This TCR beta chain came from a study of blood T cell repertoires in COVID-19. Study at large: The samples span acute and convalescent COVID-19 from the United States, Italy and Spain. Sources were T cells, B-cell-depleted T cells, or PBMCs; the material itself was cDNA or gDNA.

Original methodology: Using reference gene primer amplification, nucleated cell counts were estimated. Profiled with immunoSEQ multiplex PCR; TCRdb holds only in-frame clones, not every one. The DNA gave D and trimming, while V, J and clone size come from that table. This sample has about 140,000 clones; around 84% occur once, and the top ten carry around 8.5%. What was sequenced was peripheral blood. This clonotype was obtained from a woman aged 55 to 70 with acute or convalescent COVID-19.

CDR3 sequence (DNA): TGCGCCAGCAGCTTGGAAGCAGGGCCTCCCGGGGAGCTGTTTTTT. It yields the protein CASSLEAGPPGELFF. V is TRBV5-1 and J is TRBJ2-2, with a weak D call TRBD1 (5 bases). V lost 0 bases and J 6 bases, leaving 12 bases between the germline ends. Germline-derived CDR1 and CDR2 are SGHRS and YFSETQ. The CDR3 spans 15 residues.